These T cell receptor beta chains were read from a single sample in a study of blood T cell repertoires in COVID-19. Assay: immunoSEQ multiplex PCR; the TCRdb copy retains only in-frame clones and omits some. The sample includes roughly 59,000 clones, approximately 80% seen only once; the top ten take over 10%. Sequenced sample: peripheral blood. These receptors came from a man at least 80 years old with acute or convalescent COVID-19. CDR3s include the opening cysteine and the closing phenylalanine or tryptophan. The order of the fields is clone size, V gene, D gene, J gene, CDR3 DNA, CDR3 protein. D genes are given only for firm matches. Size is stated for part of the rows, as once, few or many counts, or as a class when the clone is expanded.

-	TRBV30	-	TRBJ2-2	TGTGCCTGGAGTTCACGGTACACCGGGGAGCTGTTTTTT	CAWSSRYTGELFF
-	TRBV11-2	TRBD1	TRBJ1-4	TGTGCCAGCAGCTTATACAGGGGTGAAAAACTGTTTTTT	CASSLYRGEKLFF
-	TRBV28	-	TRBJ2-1	TGTGCCAGCGCCAGCTCCTACAATGAGCAGTTCTTC	CASASSYNEQFF
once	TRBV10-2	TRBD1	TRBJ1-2	TGCGCCAGCAGTGGGGGACAGGGGGCCTTCGAGACCTATGGCTACACCTTC	CASSGGQGAFETYGYTF
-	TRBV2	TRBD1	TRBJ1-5	TGTGCCAGCGGGGGACAGGGCCTCCCCGATCAGCCCCAGCATTTT	CASGGQGLPDQPQHF
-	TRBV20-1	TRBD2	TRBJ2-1	TGCAGTGCTAGTGAGCGGGGGAGCCCCAATGAGCAGTTCTTC	CSASERGSPNEQFF
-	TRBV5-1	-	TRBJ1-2	TGCGCCAGCAGCTTGGCAGGGTTGGACTATGGCTACACCTTC	CASSLAGLDYGYTF
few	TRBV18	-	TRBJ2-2	TGTGCCAGCTCACCTTTGCAGGGGATCGACACCGGGGAGCTGTTTTTT	CASSPLQGIDTGELFF
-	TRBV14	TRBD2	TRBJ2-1	TGTGCCAGCAGCCAACGGACTAGCGGGGGCTACAATGAGCAGTTCTTC	CASSQRTSGGYNEQFF
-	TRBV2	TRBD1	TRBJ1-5	TGTGCCAGCCAACAGGGGGTCAATCAGCCCCAGCATTTT	CASQQGVNQPQHF
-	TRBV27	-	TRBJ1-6	TGTGCCAGCAGTTTCCTTAATTCACCCCTCCACTTT	CASSFLNSPLHF
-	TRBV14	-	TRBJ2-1	TGTGCCAGCAGCCATGAAAGACTAGGAGCCCGACCTCGCTCCTACAATGAGCAGTTCTTC	CASSHERLGARPRSYNEQFF
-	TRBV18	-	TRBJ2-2	TGTGCCACTAGCGTGGGGCCGAACACCGGGGAGCTGTTTTTT	CATSVGPNTGELFF
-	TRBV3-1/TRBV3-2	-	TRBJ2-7	TGTGCCAGCAGCCAAGGCGTTACCTACGAGCAGTACTTC	CASSQGVTYEQYF
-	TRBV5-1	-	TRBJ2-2	TGCGCCAGCAGCTCACAGGGTAACGGGGAGCTGTTTTTT	CASSSQGNGELFF
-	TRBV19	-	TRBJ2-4	TGTGCCAGTAGTTCCCGCGCTCGCCAGGGCCTTTTATATCCGACCAAAAACATTCAGTACTTC	CASSSRARQGLLYPTKNIQYF
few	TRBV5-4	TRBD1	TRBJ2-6	TGTGCCAGCAGTTTACCCAGGGGACAGAACATATCTGGGGCCAACGTCCTGACTTTC	CASSLPRGQNISGANVLTF
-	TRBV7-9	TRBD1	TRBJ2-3	TGTGCCAGCAGCTCGGGACAGGGGGCGCGAGCAGATACGCAGTATTTT	CASSSGQGARADTQYF
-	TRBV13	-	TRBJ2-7	TGTGCCAGCGGCAGGGTAAAGGACGAGCAGTACTTC	CASGRVKDEQYF
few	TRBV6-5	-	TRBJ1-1	TGTGCCAGCACGGGCGAGGGTGTTCCTGAAGCTTTCTTT	CASTGEGVPEAFF
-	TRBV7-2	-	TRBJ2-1	TGTGCCAGCAGCTTAGCGATAGTCTGGAGCTCCTACAATGAGCAGTTCTTC	CASSLAIVWSSYNEQFF
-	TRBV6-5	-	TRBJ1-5	TGTGCCAGCAACGGGTTTAGTCTAGATCAGCCCCAGCATTTT	CASNGFSLDQPQHF
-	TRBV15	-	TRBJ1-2	TGTGCCACCAGCAGTCTCCCTTTCCATGGCGGGGGCTACACCTTC	CATSSLPFHGGGYTF
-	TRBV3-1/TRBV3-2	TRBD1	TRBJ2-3	TGTGCCAGCAGCCAAGCAGGGGGTTCCCTCACAGATACGCAGTATTTT	CASSQAGGSLTDTQYF
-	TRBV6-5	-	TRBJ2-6	TGTGCCAGCAGCTTAGTATCCTCTGGGGCCAACGTCCTGACTTTC	CASSLVSSGANVLTF
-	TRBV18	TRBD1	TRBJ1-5	TGTGCCAGCTCACCACAGGAGGGGGCGAGAAATCAGCCCCAGCATTTT	CASSPQEGARNQPQHF
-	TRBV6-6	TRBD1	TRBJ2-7	TGTGCCAGTCGGGACAGTTCATCCTACGAGCAGTACTTC	CASRDSSSYEQYF
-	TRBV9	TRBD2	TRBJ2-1	TGTGCCAGCAGCGTACTAGCGGGAGGGCTCATAGATGAGCAGTTCTTC	CASSVLAGGLIDEQFF
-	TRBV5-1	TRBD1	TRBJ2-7	TGCGCCAGCAGCTTGGCACAGGGGACCTACGAGCAGTACTTC	CASSLAQGTYEQYF
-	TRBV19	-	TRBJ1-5	TGTGCCAGTAGACCTTTCAGTGGCAGCAATCAGCCCCAGCATTTT	CASRPFSGSNQPQHF
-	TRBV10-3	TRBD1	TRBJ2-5	TGTGCCATCAGTGCCGGACAGGGAGAGACCCAGTACTTC	CAISAGQGETQYF
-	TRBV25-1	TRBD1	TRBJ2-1	TGTGCCAGCGCGCACTACAGGGGAGACAATGAGCAGTTCTTC	CASAHYRGDNEQFF
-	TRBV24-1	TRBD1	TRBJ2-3	TGTGCCACCAGTGAAAATGGACAGGGTAGCACAGATACGCAGTATTTT	CATSENGQGSTDTQYF
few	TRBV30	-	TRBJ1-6	TGTGCCTGGAGTGTAATAGGAGCCCCTAATTCACCCCTCCACTTT	CAWSVIGAPNSPLHF
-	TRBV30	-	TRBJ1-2	TGTGCCTGGAGTGTTGGACAGTATGGCTACACCTTC	CAWSVGQYGYTF
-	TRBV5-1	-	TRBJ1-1	TGCGCCAGCAGCTTGGCCAGCACTGAAGCTTTCTTT	CASSLASTEAFF
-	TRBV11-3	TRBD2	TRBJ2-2	TGTGCCAGCAGCCTACGCGGGACTACTACGCCCGGGGAGCTGTTTTTT	CASSLRGTTTPGELFF
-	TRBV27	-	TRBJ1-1	TGTGCCAGCAGAAACTCGCTCGCCCAAAAAGCTTTCTTT	CASRNSLAQKAFF
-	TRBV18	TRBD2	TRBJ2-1	TGTGCCAGCTCACCACCTGAACGGACTAGCGGGTCGGAGCAGTTCTTC	CASSPPERTSGSEQFF
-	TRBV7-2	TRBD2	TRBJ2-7	TGTGCCAGCAGCCACGGGGAGGGTGTGCAGTACTTC	CASSHGEGVQYF
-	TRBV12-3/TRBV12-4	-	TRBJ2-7	TGTGCCAGCAGTTTTAGTGTGACTTACGAGCAGTACTTC	CASSFSVTYEQYF
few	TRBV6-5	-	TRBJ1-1	TGTGCCAGCAGTTACTCGTTAAACACTGAAGCTTTCTTT	CASSYSLNTEAFF
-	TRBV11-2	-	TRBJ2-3	TGTGCCAGCAGCTTAGATCGGGGGGATACGCAGTATTTT	CASSLDRGDTQYF
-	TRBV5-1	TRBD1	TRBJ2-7	TGCGCCAGCAGCACCGGGACAGGCCCCTACGAGCAGTACTTC	CASSTGTGPYEQYF
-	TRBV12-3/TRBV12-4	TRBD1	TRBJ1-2	TGTGCCAGCAGACTCAGGGGGAGCAATGGCTACACCTTC	CASRLRGSNGYTF